These T cell receptor beta chains were read from a single sample in a study of blood T cell repertoires in COVID-19. This table comes from immunoSEQ multiplex PCR, and its TCRdb copy is limited to in-frame clones, with some not included. The repertoire holds tens of thousands of clones, with about 80% as singletons. What was sequenced was peripheral blood. Receptor source: a man between 25 and 39 years old with COVID-19, enrolled during active disease. CDR3s include the opening cysteine and the closing phenylalanine or tryptophan. D genes are given only for firm matches. Clone size is shown for a subset of rows, as once, few, many or a class of expanded clone.

.	TRBV2	.	TRBJ2-5	CAREEGGETQYF	TGTGCCAGGGAAGAGGGCGGGGAGACCCAGTACTTC
few	TRBV7-2	.	TRBJ1-2	CASSGTAGASGYTF	TGTGCCAGCAGCGGTACAGCGGGGGCCAGTGGCTACACCTTC
.	TRBV29-1	TRBD1	TRBJ1-2	CSVEVGQGYGYTF	TGCAGCGTTGAGGTTGGACAGGGGTATGGCTACACCTTC
.	TRBV6-5	TRBD1	TRBJ2-7	CASSYSSDRGHEQYF	TGTGCCAGCAGTTACTCGAGTGACAGGGGCCACGAGCAGTACTTC
once	TRBV7-2	.	TRBJ1-3	CASRLRGGGNTIYF	TGTGCCAGCAGACTCCGGGGGGGAGGAAACACCATATATTTT
.	TRBV1	.	TRBJ1-5	CTSSRTGGQPQHF	TGCACCAGCAGCCGGACAGGAGGACAGCCCCAGCATTTT
.	TRBV5-1	TRBD1	TRBJ1-1	CASSPADRANTEAFF	TGCGCCAGCAGCCCTGCGGACAGGGCGAACACTGAAGCTTTCTTT
.	TRBV12-3/TRBV12-4	.	TRBJ2-7	CASTAFQGEQYF	TGTGCCAGCACGGCATTTCAGGGCGAGCAGTACTTC
.	TRBV5-6	.	TRBJ1-3	CASSLGRLWGNTIYF	TGTGCCAGCAGCTTGGGCAGGCTCTGGGGAAACACCATATATTTT
.	TRBV12-5	TRBD2	TRBJ2-7	CASGRSSGIYEQYF	TGTGCTAGTGGCCGATCTAGCGGTATCTACGAGCAGTACTTC
.	TRBV5-1	TRBD1	TRBJ1-4	CASSPGQGATNEKLFF	TGCGCCAGCAGCCCGGGACAGGGGGCAACTAATGAAAAACTGTTTTTT
.	TRBV7-8	.	TRBJ1-1	CASSPGGGGLNTEAFF	TGTGCCAGCAGCCCCGGGGGAGGAGGGTTGAACACTGAAGCTTTCTTT
.	TRBV2	.	TRBJ2-1	CASSQGLYNEQFF	TGTGCCAGCAGCCAAGGACTCTACAATGAGCAGTTCTTC
.	TRBV5-1	TRBD1	TRBJ1-4	CASSGGTGSEKLFF	TGCGCCAGCAGCGGCGGGACAGGGAGTGAAAAACTGTTTTTT
once	TRBV2	.	TRBJ2-1	CASSEAIEQFF	TGTGCCAGCAGTGAAGCCATTGAGCAGTTCTTC
.	TRBV11-2	.	TRBJ2-3	CASSLDLRKANTQYF	TGTGCCAGCAGCTTAGATTTACGTAAAGCAAATACGCAGTATTTT
.	TRBV11-1	TRBD1	TRBJ2-5	CASNDLLTGEETQYF	TGTGCCAGCAACGACCTATTAACAGGGGAAGAGACCCAGTACTTC
.	TRBV28	.	TRBJ1-6	CASTYPANSSPLHF	TGTGCCAGCACCTATCCAGCGAATTCTTCACCCCTCCACTTT
.	TRBV6-5	.	TRBJ1-2	CASSYEGREIF	TGTGCCAGCAGTTACGAGGGCCGGGAAATCTTC
few	TRBV28	.	TRBJ1-1	CASSLGPQWTEAFF	TGTGCCAGCAGTTTAGGGCCCCAATGGACTGAAGCTTTCTTT
.	TRBV9	TRBD2	TRBJ2-2	CASSARLAGVTGELFF	TGTGCCAGCAGCGCGCGCCTAGCGGGAGTCACCGGGGAGCTGTTTTTT
.	TRBV20-1	TRBD1	TRBJ1-2	CSARGTGGWHGYTF	TGCAGTGCTCGTGGGACAGGGGGCTGGCACGGCTACACCTTC
.	TRBV19	TRBD2	TRBJ2-1	CASRREASGHNEQFF	TGTGCCAGTAGAAGGGAGGCTAGCGGACACAATGAGCAGTTCTTC
.	TRBV5-8	TRBD2	TRBJ2-3	CASSFAGTSEPDTQYF	TGTGCCAGCAGCTTTGCCGGGACTAGCGAGCCGGATACGCAGTATTTT
.	TRBV7-2	.	TRBJ1-5	CASSPTPGGQPQHF	TGTGCCAGCAGCCCCACCCCGGGGGGTCAGCCCCAGCATTTT
.	TRBV5-6	.	TRBJ1-3	CASSLAGGGNTIYF	TGTGCCAGCAGCTTGGCGGGGGGCGGAAACACCATATATTTT
once	TRBV4-1	TRBD1	TRBJ1-1	CASSPSETGGAELRDTEAFF	TGCGCCAGCAGCCCTTCCGAGACAGGGGGCGCAGAGTTACGAGACACTGAAGCTTTCTTT
.	TRBV12-2	.	TRBJ2-4	CASRLVRRNIQYF	TGTGCAAGTCGCTTAGTTAGGAGGAACATTCAGTACTTC
once	TRBV10-3	.	TRBJ1-6	CAISETGNSNSPLHF	TGTGCCATCAGTGAGACAGGAAATTCTAATTCACCCCTCCACTTT
.	TRBV10-3	.	TRBJ1-2	CAISTGSGSDGYTF	TGTGCCATCAGCACAGGGTCTGGAAGCGATGGCTACACCTTC
.	TRBV28	.	TRBJ1-1	CASSLRQRRAFF	TGTGCCAGCAGTTTACGCCAGCGACGGGCTTTCTTT
.	TRBV4-2	TRBD2	TRBJ2-7	CASSQDGRWKLAGVGYEQYF	TGTGCCAGCAGCCAAGATGGGAGGTGGAAACTAGCGGGAGTCGGGTACGAGCAGTACTTC
.	TRBV7-2	.	TRBJ2-7	CASSTRQDYEQYF	TGTGCCAGCAGCACCCGACAGGACTACGAGCAGTACTTC
.	TRBV7-9	TRBD1	TRBJ1-4	CASSLITGGNEKLFF	TGTGCCAGCAGCTTAATCACAGGGGGTAATGAAAAACTGTTTTTT
.	TRBV6-5	TRBD1	TRBJ1-4	CATRRTGNPNEKLFF	TGTGCCACACGGCGGACAGGGAATCCTAATGAAAAACTGTTTTTT
.	TRBV3-1/TRBV3-2	.	TRBJ1-2	CASSQASGRGRGYTF	TGTGCCAGCAGCCAAGCGTCCGGCAGGGGCCGTGGCTACACCTTC
few	TRBV6-5	.	TRBJ1-1	CASTGDTEAFF	TGTGCCAGCACTGGAGACACTGAAGCTTTCTTT
once	TRBV5-8	TRBD2	TRBJ2-1	CASSSRTSYNEQFF	TGTGCCAGCAGCTCCCGGACTAGCTACAATGAGCAGTTCTTC
.	TRBV7-6	TRBD1	TRBJ2-1	CASSRGLLRGRRYNEQFF	TGTGCCAGCAGCCGCGGTCTTCTCAGGGGGCGACGGTACAATGAGCAGTTCTTC
.	TRBV14	TRBD2	TRBJ2-7	CASSRTSGHREQYF	TGTGCCAGCAGCCGGACTAGCGGGCACCGCGAGCAGTACTTC
.	TRBV24-1	TRBD1	TRBJ1-2	CATSASVGQGAANYGYTF	TGTGCCACCAGTGCCTCTGTGGGACAGGGGGCGGCGAACTATGGCTACACCTTC
.	TRBV11-2	TRBD2	TRBJ2-1	CASSLSSGQNEQFF	TGTGCCAGCAGCTTGAGTAGCGGGCAAAATGAGCAGTTCTTC
.	TRBV27	.	TRBJ2-1	CASSLFRDTYNEQFF	TGTGCCAGCAGTTTATTCCGGGACACCTACAATGAGCAGTTCTTC
.	TRBV3-1/TRBV3-2	TRBD2	TRBJ2-3	CASSPLPGLAGVKDTQYF	TGTGCCAGCAGCCCACTACCGGGACTAGCGGGAGTCAAAGATACGCAGTATTTT
.	TRBV7-2	.	TRBJ1-5	CASSLDFSNQPQHF	TGTGCCAGCAGCTTAGACTTCAGCAATCAGCCCCAGCATTTT
.	TRBV20-1	TRBD1	TRBJ1-2	CSASSGQGNYGYTF	TGCAGTGCTAGTAGTGGACAGGGCAACTATGGCTACACCTTC
.	TRBV28	TRBD1	TRBJ1-5	CASNGGQGALRSNQPQHF	TGTGCCAGCAATGGGGGACAGGGGGCTCTAAGATCAAATCAGCCCCAGCATTTT
.	TRBV30	TRBD1	TRBJ1-4	CAWSSQGAEKLFF	TGTGCCTGGAGTAGTCAGGGGGCTGAAAAACTGTTTTTT
.	TRBV5-1	TRBD1	TRBJ1-2	CASSSDRGSSGYTF	TGCGCCAGCAGCTCGGACAGGGGATCTAGTGGCTACACCTTC
.	TRBV7-3	.	TRBJ2-1	CASSDRNNEQFF	TGTGCCAGCTCTGACAGGAACAATGAGCAGTTCTTC